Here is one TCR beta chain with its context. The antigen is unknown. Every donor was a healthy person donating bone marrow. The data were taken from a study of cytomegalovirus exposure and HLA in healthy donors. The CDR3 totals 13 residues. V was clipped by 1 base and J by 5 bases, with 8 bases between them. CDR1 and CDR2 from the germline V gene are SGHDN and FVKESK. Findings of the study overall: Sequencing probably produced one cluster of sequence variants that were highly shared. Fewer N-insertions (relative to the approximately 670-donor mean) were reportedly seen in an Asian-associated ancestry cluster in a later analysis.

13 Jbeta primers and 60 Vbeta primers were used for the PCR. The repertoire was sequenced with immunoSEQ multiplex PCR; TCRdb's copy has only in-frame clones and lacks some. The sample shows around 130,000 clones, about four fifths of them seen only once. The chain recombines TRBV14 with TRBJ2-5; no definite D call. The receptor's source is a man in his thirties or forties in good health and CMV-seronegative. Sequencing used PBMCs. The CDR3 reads CASSQGGRETQYF. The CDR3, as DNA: TGTGCCAGCAGCCAAGGCGGAAGGGAGACCCAGTACTTC.